The rows below give T cell receptor beta chains drawn from one sample of a study of Graves' ophthalmopathy and Graves' hyperthyroidism. TCRdb re-derived calls from the multiplex PCR reads in MiXCR, one entry per CDR3 protein. The sample carries approximately 160,000 distinct CDR3 sequences, roughly 36% recorded once. The sample consisted of peripheral blood. The receptors stem from a man aged 25 to 40 with Graves' ophthalmopathy. CDR3s include the opening cysteine and the closing phenylalanine or tryptophan. The D gene is left open where the match is weak. Clone size is not always given. Where it is, it says once, few, many or a class for expanded clones.

j_call v_call d_call clone_size cdr3_aa
TRBJ2-2 TRBV28 . . CASSRAFGELFF
TRBJ1-2 TRBV27 TRBD1 many CASSPRGQSYGYTF
TRBJ1-1 TRBV7-2 . . CASSLRAGSATEAFF
TRBJ2-5 TRBV9 . . CASSVVGTQGTQYF
TRBJ2-6 TRBV30 . . CAWSRGTSPRGPGANVLTF
TRBJ2-7 TRBV3-1 . many CAGGRWAVGEQYF
TRBJ2-7 TRBV12-3/TRBV12-4 . . CASSPTGSPFAEQYF
TRBJ2-7 TRBV24-1 . many CATSDSSYEQYF
TRBJ2-7 TRBV30 . many CAWSVLANYEQYF
TRBJ2-7 TRBV7-9 TRBD1 . CASSSDRGVSYEQYF
TRBJ2-7 TRBV11-3 TRBD2 . CASSLEAGRPYEQYF
TRBJ1-5 TRBV28 . many CASSREEISNQPQHF
TRBJ1-5 TRBV12-3/TRBV12-4 . many CASSPQLRTQHF
TRBJ1-2 TRBV6-6 TRBD1 many CASSSGGSYGYTF
TRBJ1-5 TRBV6-1 . . CASSEPANSNQPQHF
TRBJ2-2 TRBV6-2/TRBV6-3 . many CATGDSSTGELFF
TRBJ1-2 TRBV2 . many CASSDAGYGYTF
TRBJ2-5 TRBV28 TRBD1 medium-sized CASRATGGEETQYF
TRBJ2-5 TRBV6-1 . . CASSSLTQGGQETQYF
TRBJ1-3 TRBV7-2 . many CASSLMELRGAGNTIYF
TRBJ1-5 TRBV30 . many CAWGLNRPPQHF
TRBJ1-5 TRBV6-2/TRBV6-3 . few CASRPRAGQPQHF
TRBJ2-7 TRBV10-3 . . CAISDLRGYEQYF
TRBJ2-5 TRBV30 . many CAWSGDKQETQYF
TRBJ1-2 TRBV20-1 TRBD1 . CSAIPTGNYGYTF
TRBJ1-5 TRBV12-3/TRBV12-4 . many CASSGEGGNQPQHF
TRBJ1-5 TRBV27 TRBD1 . CASRRTGYNQPQHF
TRBJ2-5 TRBV7-2 . . CASSLGGARETQYF
TRBJ2-5 TRBV19 . . CASSLNRRRGETQYF
TRBJ2-7 TRBV12-5 TRBD1 many CASGRGTGGSYEQYF
TRBJ1-1 TRBV28 . many CASSLFRLRGMNTEAFF
TRBJ2-7 TRBV6-1 . . CASTTHGTRPPEQYF
TRBJ2-7 TRBV30 TRBD2 many CAWRESGRSSYEQYF
TRBJ1-6 TRBV6-5 . . CASSYTYSYNSPLHF
TRBJ2-7 TRBV6-5 TRBD1 few CASSYNRGHEQYF
TRBJ2-2 TRBV12-3/TRBV12-4 TRBD2 many CASSSEAAGVTGELFF
TRBJ2-5 TRBV6-6 TRBD2 many CASSRGLAVQETQYF
TRBJ1-5 TRBV6-2/TRBV6-3 TRBD1 . CASSYNGTGLNQPQHF
TRBJ2-7 TRBV4-2 . many CASSQDRRNYEQYF
TRBJ1-3 TRBV9 . many CASSVSESSGNTIYF
TRBJ2-7 TRBV6-1 . . CASSEPGVRIGEQYF
TRBJ1-1 TRBV12-3/TRBV12-4 . few CASKFQTGNTEAFF
TRBJ2-5 TRBV11-2 . many CASSFLGQETQYF
TRBJ2-5 TRBV12-3/TRBV12-4 TRBD1 . CASTRTGETQYF
TRBJ2-5 TRBV27 TRBD2 many CASSGTSGRVGETQYF
TRBJ2-5 TRBV6-1 . once CASSEVWPAETQYF
TRBJ1-5 TRBV28 . many CASSLWEGNNQPQHF
TRBJ2-2 TRBV29-1 . many CSVEIGTGTGELFF
TRBJ1-1 TRBV5-1 . many CASRDGNTEAFF
TRBJ1-2 TRBV12-3/TRBV12-4 . few CASSLDANYGYTF
TRBJ2-2 TRBV20-1 TRBD2 . CSATGLAGTGELFF
TRBJ2-7 TRBV20-1 . . CSSGASGYEQYF